These 25 T cell receptor beta chains were sequenced from one sample in a study of brain T cells in children with intractable seizures. Repertoires were generated with immunoSEQ multiplex PCR, while TCRdb's copy carries only in-frame clones and drops some. The table shows roughly 23,000 clones, with around 94% occurring only once. The specimen was peripheral blood, collected at surgery. These receptors originate from a boy younger than 18 with focal cortical dysplasia and intractable seizures.

The V call is TRBV6-1, the J call TRBJ2-1, with D perhaps matching TRBD2 (6 bases). CDR1 MNHNS and CDR2 SASEGT come from the germline V gene. The CDR3 loop spans 16 amino acids. V shed 1 base and J shed 3 bases, with 13 bases lying between them. CDR3 residues: CASSEVGSGFYNEQFF. As DNA, the CDR3 is TGTGCCAGCAGTGAAGTTGGTAGCGGCTTCTACAATGAGCAGTTCTTC.

V usage is TRBV7-9 and J usage is TRBJ2-1, with 8 bases aligning to TRBD2. The CDR3 loop spans 16 amino acids. With 2 bases clipped from V and 4 bases from J, the junction kept 7 bases outside the gene matches. The germline V gene has CDR1 SEHNR and CDR2 FQNEAQ (reference sequence). For the CDR3, the DNA is TGTGCCAGCAGCTTATTTGTAGCGGGATTTTACAATGAGCAGTTCTTC. It encodes CASSLFVAGFYNEQFF.

The chain employs TRBV2 and TRBJ1-6; 8 bases agree with TRBD1. CDR1 and CDR2 from the germline V gene are SNHLY and FYNNEI. The CDR3 consists of 15 residues. Trimming took 6 bases from V and 6 from J; bases not matched to a gene: 7. CDR3 in amino acids: CASRPQGVVNSPLHF. The CDR3 DNA is TGTGCCAGCAGACCACAGGGGGTGGTTAATTCACCCCTCCACTTT.

V and J are TRBV4-1 and TRBJ2-5; D remains ambiguous. Germline V gene data show CDR1 as MGHRA and CDR2 as YSYEKL. V was shortened by 1 base and J by 2 bases, with 5 bases between the two germline ends. The CDR3 is made up of 13 amino acids. CDR3 in amino acids: CASSQVFQETQYF. For the CDR3, the DNA is TGCGCCAGCAGCCAAGTCTTTCAAGAGACCCAGTACTTC.

V usage is TRBV3-1 (or the pseudogene TRBV3-2) and J usage is TRBJ2-7; D gene ambiguous. The CDR3 totals 13 residues. Trimming shortened V by 1 base and J by 1 base, and 5 bases separated the two germline ends. Germline V gene data show CDR1 as LGHDT and CDR2 as YNNKEL (reference sequence). The CDR3 loop reads CASSQGPSYEQYV. DNA for the CDR3: TGTGCCAGCAGCCAAGGACCATCCTACGAGCAGTACGTC.

The chain links TRBV13 to TRBJ2-3, with TRBD1 as a possible D gene (6 bases). The CDR3 consists of 16 residues. Germline assignment: CDR1 PRHDT and CDR2 FYEKMQ (reference sequence). Trimming stripped 5 bases from V and 1 base from J, with 16 bases between. CDR3 coding DNA: TGTGCCAGCAGCATAACAGGGTTCGGACGCACAGATACGCAGTATTTT. Translation: CASSITGFGRTDTQYF.

The chain combines TRBV19 with TRBJ1-2; 7 bases agree with TRBD1. Germline CDR1 LNHDA, CDR2 SQIVND (reference sequence). The CDR3 contains 13 residues. V was clipped by 8 bases and J by 7 bases; unmatched bases: 10. The CDR3 sequence: CASEDRVAFGYTF. CDR3 bases: TGTGCCAGTGAAGACAGGGTGGCGTTTGGCTACACCTTC.

The V call is TRBV3-1 (or the pseudogene TRBV3-2), the J call TRBJ2-5; 8 bases align to TRBD2. The germline V gene encodes CDR1 LGHDT and CDR2 YNNKEL (reference sequence). The CDR3 is made up of 17 amino acids. The V gene end was trimmed by 4 bases and the J gene end by 0 bases; junction bases not matched to a gene: 10. In nucleotides, the CDR3 is TGTGCCAGCAGCCCGACCCACCAGGGACTAGACCAAGAGACCCAGTACTTC. As protein: CASSPTHQGLDQETQYF.

The chain recombines TRBV13 with TRBJ2-7, with TRBD1 matching 9 bases. Germline CDR1 and CDR2: PRHDT and FYEKMQ (reference sequence). The J segment lost 5 bases and the V segment lost 2 bases, leaving 1 base of the junction unmatched. This CDR3 comprises 13 residues. CDR3 nucleotides: TGTGCCAGCAGCTTAACAGGGGGCCACGAGCAGTACGTC. Amino acid sequence: CASSLTGGHEQYV.

The chain combines TRBV13 with TRBJ1-2; TRBD1 is a possible D gene (5 bases). Germline lookup yields CDR1 PRHDT and CDR2 FYEKMQ (reference sequence). V shed 3 bases and J shed 8 bases, with 13 bases lying between them. The CDR3 is 13 amino acids. The CDR3 region has the DNA TGTGCCAGCAGCTTCCTAGGGGCTGGCGGCTACACCTTC. This translates into CASSFLGAGGYTF.

V usage is TRBV4-1 and J usage is TRBJ1-1; TRBD1 is a possible D gene (6 bases). Trimming removed 1 base at V and 3 bases at J, with 12 bases between. CDR3 length: 15 amino acids. CDR1 MGHRA and CDR2 YSYEKL come from the germline V gene. The CDR3 sequence: CASSQAAGAYTEAFF. The CDR3 nucleotides read TGCGCCAGCAGCCAAGCGGCGGGGGCTTACACTGAAGCTTTCTTT.

This clone came up once. The chain has TRBV4-1 and TRBJ2-7; the D gene is possibly TRBD2 (6 bases). From germline, CDR1 is MGHRA and CDR2 YSYEKL. Deletions cut 1 base from V and 2 bases from J, with 12 bases between. CDR3 length: 15 residues. The CDR3 DNA follows: TGCGCCAGCAGCCAAGGGAGGGCAGCCACCTACGAGCAGTACTTC. It codes for CASSQGRAATYEQYF.

In this sample, this clone turned up once. The V call is TRBV5-1, the J call TRBJ1-6; TRBD1 agrees at 11 bases. CDR3 size: 15 residues. From germline, CDR1 is SGHRS and CDR2 YFSETQ. The ends lost 1 base at V and 7 bases at J; junction bases unmatched: 1. The CDR3 DNA reads as TGCGCCAGCAGCTTGAGGACAGGGGGCAATTCACCCCTCCACTTT. It yields the protein CASSLRTGGNSPLHF. The whole variable domain, filled in from reference TRBV5-1 and TRBJ1-6, reads KAGVTQTPRYLIKTRGQQVTLSCSPISGHRSVSWYQQTPGQGLQFLFEYFSETQRNKGNFPGRFSGRQFSNSRSEMNVSTLELGDSALYLCASSLRTGGNSPLHFGNGTRLTVT.

This clone was recorded once. The chain recombines TRBV24-1 with TRBJ2-1, with D perhaps being TRBD1 or TRBD2 (5 bases each). V was clipped by 4 bases and J by 2 bases, with 23 bases between them. The CDR3 sequence is 19 residues long. The germline V gene has CDR1 KGHDR and CDR2 SFDVKD. CDR3 loop: CATSDTGTDASLAYNEQFF. CDR3 nucleotide sequence: TGTGCCACCAGTGACACCGGGACCGATGCCAGTTTAGCCTACAATGAGCAGTTCTTC.

The V call is TRBV6-5, the J call TRBJ2-7; TRBD1 agrees at 7 bases. This CDR3 has 15 residues. Trimming at V came to 6 bases and at J to 5 bases, leaving 13 bases not matched to a gene. Germline V CDR1 and CDR2: MNHEY, SVGAGI. The CDR3 reads CASSDTPRDRDEQYV. In DNA, the CDR3 is TGTGCCAGCAGCGATACTCCCCGAGACAGGGACGAGCAGTACGTC.

Only one count was recorded for this clone. The rearrangement uses TRBV28 and TRBJ2-5, with D hard to call. The CDR3 runs to 11 residues. In germline, CDR1 is MDHEN, CDR2 SYDVKM. V gave up 9 bases and J gave up 3 bases, with 8 bases separating them. The CDR3 DNA reads TGTGCCAGTTTTGTGAAAGAGACCCAGTACTTC. This sequence encodes CASFVKETQYF.

This rearrangement joins TRBV5-5 to TRBJ2-3; 9 bases are shared with TRBD1. The CDR3 covers 16 residues. Germline V gene sequence: CDR1 SGHKS, CDR2 YYEKEE (reference sequence). V dropped 2 bases and J dropped 5; count of bases not matched to a gene: 9. Here the CDR3 reads CASSFQAGTGKDTQYF. CDR3 coding DNA: TGTGCCAGCAGCTTTCAAGCGGGGACAGGGAAAGATACGCAGTATTTT.

The chain recombines TRBV6-2 or TRBV6-3 with TRBJ1-2; possibly TRBD1 for D (6 bases). This CDR3 spans 16 amino acids. Germline values: CDR1 MNHEY, CDR2 SVGEGT. V was shortened by 5 bases and J by 0 bases, with 16 bases between the two germline ends. CDR3 residues: CASSPTRKGANYGYTF. CDR3 nucleotide sequence: TGTGCCAGCAGTCCCACCCGGAAGGGGGCTAACTATGGCTACACCTTC.

This clone was recorded only once. This sequence joins TRBV21-1 and TRBJ2-2; TRBD1, the table's D call, was not compared with the DNA. TRBV21-1 is listed as a pseudogene. The CDR3 sequence is 15 residues long. The DNA for the CDR3 is TGTGCCAGCAGCAAACCGACAGTTCGGTCGGGGGAGCTGTTTTTT. Its translation: CASSKPTVRSGELFF.

The rearrangement uses TRBV6-5 and TRBJ1-1; 7 nucleotides agree with TRBD1. After removal of 7 bases from V and 0 bases from J, the junction contained 5 bases not matched to a gene. The CDR3 covers 14 residues. Germline V gene lookup returns CDR1 MNHEY and CDR2 SVGAGI. As DNA, the CDR3 is TGTGCCAGCACCCAGGGGGGGATGAACACTGAAGCTTTCTTT. As protein: CASTQGGMNTEAFF.

The chain joins TRBV9 to TRBJ2-1, with D perhaps TRBD2 (5 bases). Trimming left V 3 bases short and J 5 bases short, with 15 bases between. The CDR3 has 15 amino acids. Per the germline V gene, CDR1 is SGDLS and CDR2 is YYNGEE. CDR3 amino acids: CASSAEGGSHNEQFF. CDR3 coding DNA: TGTGCCAGCAGCGCCGAGGGCGGGTCCCACAATGAGCAGTTCTTC.

The chain recombines TRBV27 with TRBJ2-7, with D uncertain. V was clipped by 2 bases and J by 5 bases, with 10 bases between them. The CDR3 has 13 amino acids. Germline V gives CDR1 MNHEY, CDR2 SMNVEV (reference sequence). The CDR3 nucleotides are TGTGCCAGCAGTTTAAGCCCCCGCCACGAGCAGTACGTC. This sequence encodes CASSLSPRHEQYV.

The chain carries TRBV7-9 and TRBJ2-3; D is uncertain. The germline V and J ends were trimmed by 5 bases and 2 bases, with 11 bases remaining between them. CDR1 and CDR2 from the germline V gene are SEHNR and FQNEAQ (reference sequence). The CDR3 consists of 14 residues. The CDR3 DNA is TGTGCCAGCAGCCCCCAGCGAGCCACAGATACGCAGTATTTT. It yields the protein CASSPQRATDTQYF. The whole variable domain, filled in from reference TRBV7-9 and TRBJ2-3, reads DTGVSQNPRHKITKRGQNVTFRCDPISEHNRLYWYRQTLGQGPEFLTYFQNEAQLEKSRLLSDRFSAERPKGSFSTLEIQRTEQGDSAMYLCASSPQRATDTQYFGPGTRLTVL.

V gene TRBV6-4 combines with J gene TRBJ1-1, with 7 bases that match TRBD1. The length of the CDR3 is 13 residues. Germline trimming cut 5 bases from V and 5 bases from J; bases unmatched to any gene: 5. CDR1 is MRHNA and CDR2 is SNTAGT in the germline V gene. This chain's CDR3 is CASSNTGETEAFF. CDR3 nucleotide sequence: TGTGCCAGCAGTAACACAGGGGAGACTGAAGCTTTCTTT.

CDR3 region: CSVEDGLAADTQYF. CDR3 DNA sequence: TGCAGCGTTGAAGATGGGCTAGCTGCAGATACGCAGTATTTT. This chain uses TRBV29-1 with TRBJ2-3, with D possibly TRBD2 on 5 matching bases. V was cut by 0 bases and J by 4 bases, with 11 bases left in between. CDR1 and CDR2 from the germline V gene are SQVTM and ANQGSEA. The CDR3 has 14 residues.